This TCR beta chain emerged from a study of preoperative IRX-2 immunotherapy in early breast cancer. Treatment defined: preoperative locoregional IRX-2 cytokine immunotherapy. This phase Ib study tested locoregional IRX-2 cytokine immunotherapy given before surgery. The table came from immunoSEQ multiplex PCR; TCRdb's copy has only in-frame clones and leaves some out. The sample carries about 5,600 clones, around 61% recorded once. Sample: tumor tissue, taken before IRX-2 immunotherapy. The TCR comes from a human donor with breast cancer.

In DNA, the CDR3 is TGTGCCAGCAGCTTCGACGCGAATCAGCCCCAGCATTTT. Protein: CASSFDANQPQHF. The gene calls are TRBV7-1 and TRBJ1-5, with D hard to call. TRBV7-1 is an open reading frame, and its role is uncertain. The CDR3 has 13 amino acids. V lost 4 bases and J lost 4, with 8 bases in between.